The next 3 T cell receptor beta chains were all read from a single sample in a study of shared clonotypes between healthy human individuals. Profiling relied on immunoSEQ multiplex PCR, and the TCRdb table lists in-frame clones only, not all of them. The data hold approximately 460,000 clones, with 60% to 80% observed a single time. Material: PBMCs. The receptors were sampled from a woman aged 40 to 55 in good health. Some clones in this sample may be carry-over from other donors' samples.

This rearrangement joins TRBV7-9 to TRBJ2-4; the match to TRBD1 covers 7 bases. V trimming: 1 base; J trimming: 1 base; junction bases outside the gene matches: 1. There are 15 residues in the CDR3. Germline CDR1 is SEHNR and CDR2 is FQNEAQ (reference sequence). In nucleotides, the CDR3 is TGTGCCAGCAGCTTAGAGGGGGCGGCCAAAAACATTCAGTACTTC. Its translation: CASSLEGAAKNIQYF.

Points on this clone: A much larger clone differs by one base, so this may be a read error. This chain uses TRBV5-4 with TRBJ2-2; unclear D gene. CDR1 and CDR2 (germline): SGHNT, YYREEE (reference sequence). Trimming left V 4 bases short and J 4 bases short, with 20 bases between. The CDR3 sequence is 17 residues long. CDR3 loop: CASSPRPVGWGTGELFF. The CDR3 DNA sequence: TGTGCCAGCAGCCCCCGACCGGTTGGGTGGGGCACCGGGGAGCTGTTTTTT. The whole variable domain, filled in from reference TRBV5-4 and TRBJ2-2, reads ETGVTQSPTHLIKTRGQQVTLRCSSQSGHNTVSWYQQALGQGPQFIFQYYREEENGRGNFPPRFSGLQFPNYSSELNVNALELDDSALYLCASSPRPVGWGTGELFFGEGSRLTVL.

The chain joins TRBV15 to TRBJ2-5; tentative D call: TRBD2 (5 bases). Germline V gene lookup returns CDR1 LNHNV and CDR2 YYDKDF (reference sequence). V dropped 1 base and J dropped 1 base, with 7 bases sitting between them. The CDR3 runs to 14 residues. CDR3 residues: CATSRGLSQETQYF. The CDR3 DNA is TGTGCCACCAGCAGAGGACTATCCCAAGAGACCCAGTACTTC.